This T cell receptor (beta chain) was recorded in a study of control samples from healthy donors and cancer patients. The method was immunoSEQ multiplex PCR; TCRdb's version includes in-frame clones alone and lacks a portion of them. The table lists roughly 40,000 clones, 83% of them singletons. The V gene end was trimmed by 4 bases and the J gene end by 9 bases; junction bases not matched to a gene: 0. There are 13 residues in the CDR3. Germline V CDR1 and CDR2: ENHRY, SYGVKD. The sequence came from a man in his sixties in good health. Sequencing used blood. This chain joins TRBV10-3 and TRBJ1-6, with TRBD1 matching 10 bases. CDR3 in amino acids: CAISGQGASPLHF. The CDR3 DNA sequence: TGTGCCATCAGTGGACAGGGGGCTTCACCCCTCCACTTT.